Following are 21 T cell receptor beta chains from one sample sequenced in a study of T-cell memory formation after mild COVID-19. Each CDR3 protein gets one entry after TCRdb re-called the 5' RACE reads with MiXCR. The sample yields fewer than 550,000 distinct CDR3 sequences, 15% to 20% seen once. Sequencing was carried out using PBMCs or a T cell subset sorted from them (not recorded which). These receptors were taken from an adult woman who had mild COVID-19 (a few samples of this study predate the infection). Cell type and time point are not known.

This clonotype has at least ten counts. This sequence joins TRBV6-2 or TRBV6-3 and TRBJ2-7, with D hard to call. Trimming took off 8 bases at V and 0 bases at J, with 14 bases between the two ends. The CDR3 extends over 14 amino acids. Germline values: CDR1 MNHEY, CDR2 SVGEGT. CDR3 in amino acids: CASGRGPSSYEQYF. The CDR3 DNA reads TGTGCCAGCGGCAGAGGACCGAGCTCCTACGAGCAGTACTTC.

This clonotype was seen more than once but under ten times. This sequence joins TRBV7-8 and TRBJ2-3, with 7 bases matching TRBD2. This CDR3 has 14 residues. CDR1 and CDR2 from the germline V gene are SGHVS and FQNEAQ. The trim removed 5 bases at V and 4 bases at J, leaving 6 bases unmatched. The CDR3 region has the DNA TGTGCCAGCAGCCCGCGGGAGTTCGCAGATACGCAGTATTTT. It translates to CASSPREFADTQYF.

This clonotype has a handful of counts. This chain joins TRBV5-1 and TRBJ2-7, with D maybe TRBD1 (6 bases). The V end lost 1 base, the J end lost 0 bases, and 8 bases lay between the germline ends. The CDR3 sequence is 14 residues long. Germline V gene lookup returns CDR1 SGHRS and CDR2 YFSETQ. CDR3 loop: CASSLTQGSYEQYF. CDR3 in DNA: TGCGCCAGCAGCTTGACACAGGGCTCCTACGAGCAGTACTTC.

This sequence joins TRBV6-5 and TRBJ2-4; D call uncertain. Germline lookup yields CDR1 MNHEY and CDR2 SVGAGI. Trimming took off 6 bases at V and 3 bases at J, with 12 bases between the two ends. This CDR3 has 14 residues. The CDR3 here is CASRPLGSKNIQYF. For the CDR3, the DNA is TGTGCCAGCAGGCCCCTAGGAAGCAAAAACATTCAGTACTTC.

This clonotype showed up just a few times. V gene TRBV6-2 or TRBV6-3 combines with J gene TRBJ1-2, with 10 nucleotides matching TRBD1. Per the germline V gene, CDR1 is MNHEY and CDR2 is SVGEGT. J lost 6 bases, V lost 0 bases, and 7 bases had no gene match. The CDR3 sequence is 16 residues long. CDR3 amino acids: CASSYSIAGTGDGYTF. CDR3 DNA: TGTGCCAGCAGTTACTCGATTGCCGGGACAGGGGATGGCTACACCTTC.

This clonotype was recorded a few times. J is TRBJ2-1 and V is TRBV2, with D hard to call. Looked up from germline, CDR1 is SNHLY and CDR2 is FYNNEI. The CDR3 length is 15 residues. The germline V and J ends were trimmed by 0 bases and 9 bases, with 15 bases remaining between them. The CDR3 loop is CASSEARPKLGEQFF. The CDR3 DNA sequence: TGTGCCAGCAGTGAAGCGCGGCCCAAGCTCGGTGAGCAGTTCTTC.

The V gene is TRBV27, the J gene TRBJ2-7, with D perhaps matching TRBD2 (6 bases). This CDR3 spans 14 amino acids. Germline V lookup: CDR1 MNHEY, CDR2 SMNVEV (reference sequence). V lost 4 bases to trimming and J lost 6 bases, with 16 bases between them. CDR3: CASSWTTGGLEQYF. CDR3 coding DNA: TGTGCCAGCAGTTGGACCACTGGGGGACTCGAGCAGTACTTC.

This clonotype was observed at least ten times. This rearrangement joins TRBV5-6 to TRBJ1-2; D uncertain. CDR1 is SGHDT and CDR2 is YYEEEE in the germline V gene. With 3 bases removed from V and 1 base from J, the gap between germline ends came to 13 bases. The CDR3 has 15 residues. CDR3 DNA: TGTGCCAGCAGCTCTCCGGGAGAAATTAACTATGGCTACACCTTC. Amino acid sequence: CASSSPGEINYGYTF.

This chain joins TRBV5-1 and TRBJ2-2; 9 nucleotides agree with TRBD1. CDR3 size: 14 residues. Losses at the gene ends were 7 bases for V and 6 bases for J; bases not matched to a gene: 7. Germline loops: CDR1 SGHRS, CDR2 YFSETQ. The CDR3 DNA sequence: TGCGCCAGCCGTCGACAGGGGGGTTCCGGGGAGCTGTTTTTT. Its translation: CASRRQGGSGELFF.

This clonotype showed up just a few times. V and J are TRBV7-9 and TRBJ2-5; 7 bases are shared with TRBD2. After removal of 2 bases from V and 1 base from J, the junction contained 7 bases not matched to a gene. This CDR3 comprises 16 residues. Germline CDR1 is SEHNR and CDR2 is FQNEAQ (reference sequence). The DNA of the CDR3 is TGTGCCAGCAGCTTATTTGGACTAGGGGCCCAAGAGACCCAGTACTTC. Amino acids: CASSLFGLGAQETQYF.

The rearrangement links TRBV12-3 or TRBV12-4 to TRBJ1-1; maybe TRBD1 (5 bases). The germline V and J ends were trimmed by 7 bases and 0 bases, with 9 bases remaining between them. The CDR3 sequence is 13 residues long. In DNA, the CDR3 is TGTGCCAGCACTGGGACGGTGAACACTGAAGCTTTCTTT. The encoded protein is CASTGTVNTEAFF.

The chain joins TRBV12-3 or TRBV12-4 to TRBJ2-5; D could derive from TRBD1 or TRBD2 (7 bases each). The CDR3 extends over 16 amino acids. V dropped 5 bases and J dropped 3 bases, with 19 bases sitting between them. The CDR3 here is CASSTAAPGGEETQYF. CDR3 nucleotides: TGTGCCAGCAGTACCGCCGCCCCAGGGGGGGAAGAGACCCAGTACTTC.

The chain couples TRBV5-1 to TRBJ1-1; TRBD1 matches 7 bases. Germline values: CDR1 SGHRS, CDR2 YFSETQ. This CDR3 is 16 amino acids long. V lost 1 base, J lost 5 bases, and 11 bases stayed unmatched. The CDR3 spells CASSLHPRGRETEAFF. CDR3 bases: TGCGCCAGCAGCTTGCATCCAAGGGGGCGCGAGACTGAAGCTTTCTTT.

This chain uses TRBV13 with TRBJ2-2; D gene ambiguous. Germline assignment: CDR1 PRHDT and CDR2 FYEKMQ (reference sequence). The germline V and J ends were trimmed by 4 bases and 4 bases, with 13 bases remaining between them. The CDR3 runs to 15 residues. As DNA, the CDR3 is TGTGCCAGCAGCTCATTTGACCGAAGCACCGGGGAGCTGTTTTTT. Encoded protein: CASSSFDRSTGELFF.

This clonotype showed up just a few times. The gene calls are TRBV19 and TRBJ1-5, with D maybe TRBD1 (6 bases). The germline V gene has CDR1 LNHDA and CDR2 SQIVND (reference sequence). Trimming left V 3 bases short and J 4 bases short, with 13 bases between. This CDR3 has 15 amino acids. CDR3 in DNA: TGTGCCAGTAGTATTGAACAGGGAAGAAATCAGCCCCAGCATTTT. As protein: CASSIEQGRNQPQHF.

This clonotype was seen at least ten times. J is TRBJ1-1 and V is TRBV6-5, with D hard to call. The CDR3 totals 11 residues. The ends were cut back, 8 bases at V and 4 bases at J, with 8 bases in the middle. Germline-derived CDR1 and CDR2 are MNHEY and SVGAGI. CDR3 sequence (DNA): TGTGCCAGCGTGCTGGGCACTGAAGCTTTCTTT. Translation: CASVLGTEAFF.

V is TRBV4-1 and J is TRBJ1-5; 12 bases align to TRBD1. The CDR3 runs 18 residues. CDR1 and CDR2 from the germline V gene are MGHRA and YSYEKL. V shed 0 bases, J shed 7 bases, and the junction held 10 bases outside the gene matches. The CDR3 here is CASSQDGSGTGGPQPQHF. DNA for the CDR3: TGCGCCAGCAGCCAAGATGGGTCTGGGACAGGGGGCCCACAGCCCCAGCATTTT.

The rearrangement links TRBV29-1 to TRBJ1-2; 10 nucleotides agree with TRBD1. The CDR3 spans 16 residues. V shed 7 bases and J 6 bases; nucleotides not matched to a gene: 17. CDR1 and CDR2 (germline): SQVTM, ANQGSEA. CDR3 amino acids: CSGARAESGTGDGYTF. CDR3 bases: TGCAGCGGTGCTCGCGCGGAATCCGGGACAGGGGATGGCTACACCTTC.

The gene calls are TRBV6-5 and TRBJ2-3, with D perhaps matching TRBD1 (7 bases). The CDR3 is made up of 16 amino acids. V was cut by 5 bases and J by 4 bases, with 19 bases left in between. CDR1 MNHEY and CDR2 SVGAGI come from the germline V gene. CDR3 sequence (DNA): TGTGCCAGCAGTCCCTTTCAGGGGGGCGCCTCAGATACGCAGTATTTT. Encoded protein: CASSPFQGGASDTQYF.

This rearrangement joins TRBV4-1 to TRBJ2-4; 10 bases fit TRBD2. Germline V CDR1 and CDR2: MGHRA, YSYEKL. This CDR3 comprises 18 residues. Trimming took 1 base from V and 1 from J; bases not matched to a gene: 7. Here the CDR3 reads CASSQVAGGSQAKNIQYF. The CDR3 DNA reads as TGCGCCAGCAGCCAAGTAGCGGGGGGTTCTCAGGCCAAAAACATTCAGTACTTC.

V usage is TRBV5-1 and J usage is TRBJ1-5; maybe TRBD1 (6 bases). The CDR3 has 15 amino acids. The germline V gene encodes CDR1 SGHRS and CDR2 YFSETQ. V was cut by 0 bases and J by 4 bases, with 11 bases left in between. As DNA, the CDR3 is TGCGCCAGCAGCTTGGGGGACACCCAGAATCAGCCCCAGCATTTT. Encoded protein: CASSLGDTQNQPQHF.